The entry below describes one TCR beta chain. Its antigen is not known. This record belongs to a study of cytomegalovirus exposure and HLA in healthy donors. Study-wide findings and caveats: Investigators reported 150 to 200 TCR beta chains as tied to cytomegalovirus. Earlier analysis yielded a pattern in which most TCR beta V segments were productive about 87% or about 30% of the time. Confirmation was obtained in vitro that a few CMV-associated chains are specific for CMV antigens.

In the PCR, 60 Vbeta and 13 Jbeta primers were used. Assay used: immunoSEQ multiplex PCR; TCRdb lists only in-frame clones, some missing. Among fewer than 200,000 clones listed, 84% were seen once. With V trimmed by 6 bases and J by 5 bases, 9 bases remained unmatched. The CDR3 spans 15 residues. Germline values: CDR1 SGHTA, CDR2 FQGTGA. The chain is built from TRBV7-3 and TRBJ2-7, with 11 bases identical to TRBD1. This clonotype was sampled from a girl aged 2-10 years in good health and CMV-seropositive. Specimen: PBMCs. CDR3 region: CASSLGQGANHEQYF. For the CDR3, the DNA is TGTGCCAGCAGTCTAGGACAGGGGGCTAACCACGAGCAGTACTTC.